The 9 T cell receptor beta chains given below trace back to one sample, sequenced in a study of lung T cells in sarcoidosis with Löfgren's syndrome. TCRdb passed the reads through MiXCR, listing each CDR3 protein once. The sample includes 2,000 to 2,500 distinct CDR3 sequences, around 18% of them seen just once. The source material was CD4+ T cells from bronchoalveolar lavage. These receptors came from a human donor with sarcoidosis (Löfgren's syndrome or another form), or a control subject (not recorded which).

Relative to its sample, this clonotype is medium-sized (0.01 to 0.1%). The chain has TRBV7-2 and TRBJ2-7, with 13 positions matching TRBD2. Trimming cost V 3 bases and J 2 bases; bases outside gene matches: 7. CDR1 is SGHTA, CDR2 FQGNSA, per germline. CDR3 length: 17 residues. The CDR3 coding sequence is TGTGCCAGCAGCTTCCTACTAGCGGGGGGGACTACCTACGAGCAGTACTTC. Translating it yields CASSFLLAGGTTYEQYF.

This clonotype has a count of ten or more. CDR3 nucleotides: TGTGCCAGCAGTACAAAACTAGCGGGTTTAAATGAGCAGTTCTTC. This sequence encodes CASSTKLAGLNEQFF. V usage is TRBV6-2 or TRBV6-3 and J usage is TRBJ2-1; 9 nucleotides match TRBD2. V gave up 5 bases and J gave up 7 bases; unmatched junction bases: 9. This CDR3 spans 15 amino acids. Germline CDR1 MNHEY, CDR2 SVGEGT.

By proportion, this clonotype is medium-sized. The genes are TRBV11-2 and TRBJ2-1; 7 nucleotides align to TRBD2. Trimming took 3 bases from V and 10 from J; bases not matched to a gene: 12. CDR3 length: 15 residues. Germline V CDR1 and CDR2: SGHAT, FQNNGV. The CDR3 DNA sequence: TGTGCCAGCAGCTTCCCTAGCGGTACTCTCGGGGAGCAGTTCTTC. Its translation: CASSFPSGTLGEQFF. The variable domain in full, with the rest retrieved from reference TRBV11-2 and TRBJ2-1, is EAGVAQSPRYKIIEKRQSVAFWCNPISGHATLYWYQQILGQGPKLLIQFQNNGVVDDSQLPKDRFSAERLKGVDSTLKIQPAKLEDSAVYLCASSFPSGTLGEQFFGPGTRLTVL.

This clonotype was found many times. The rearrangement uses TRBV9 and TRBJ2-6; D is possibly TRBD2 (6 bases). The V end lost 4 bases, the J end lost 6 bases, and 11 bases lay between the germline ends. The CDR3 sequence is 14 residues long. Germline V gene lookup returns CDR1 SGDLS and CDR2 YYNGEE. The CDR3 DNA reads TGTGCCAGCAGCCCCACGGGGGTGGCCAACGTCCTGACTTTC. Protein sequence: CASSPTGVANVLTF.

This clonotype was picked up many times. This sequence joins TRBV29-1 and TRBJ2-3; 12 positions agree with TRBD2. CDR3 length equals 13 residues. Trimming cost V 8 bases and J 3 bases; bases outside gene matches: 3. CDR1 is SQVTM and CDR2 is ANQGSEA in the germline V gene. CDR3 in amino acids: CSKTSGRTDTQYF. CDR3 in DNA: TGCAGCAAAACTAGCGGGAGGACAGATACGCAGTATTTT.

In the case of this clonotype: Germline and junction disagree at one end, which may indicate a read error. The J gene is TRBJ2-5, the V gene TRBV2; tentatively, D is TRBD2 (5 bases). There are 13 residues in the CDR3. The germline V gene has CDR1 SNHLY and CDR2 FYNNEI. Written as DNA, the CDR3 is TGTGCCGGCAGCGGCCAGAGCCAAGAGACCCAGTACTTC. It encodes CAGSGQSQETQYF.

This clonotype was detected many times. The chain joins TRBV20-1 to TRBJ2-1; 12 bases are shared with TRBD1. The CDR3 is 19 amino acids. The germline gives CDR1 DFQATT, CDR2 SNEGSKA (reference sequence). With 4 bases clipped from V and 0 bases from J, the junction kept 13 bases outside the gene matches. CDR3 loop: CSANLPGQGALSSYNEQFF. In nucleotides, the CDR3 is TGCAGTGCTAATCTGCCGGGACAGGGGGCCTTGAGCTCCTACAATGAGCAGTTCTTC.

This clonotype is medium-sized in the sample. The chain links TRBV28 to TRBJ2-2, with D perhaps TRBD2 (5 bases). CDR1 MDHEN and CDR2 SYDVKM come from the germline V gene. The CDR3 length is 15 residues. Trimming took off 2 bases at V and 3 bases at J, with 10 bases between the two ends. The CDR3 protein is CASSLGGGYTGELFF. CDR3 DNA sequence: TGTGCCAGCAGTTTAGGAGGCGGTTACACCGGGGAGCTGTTTTTT. Based on the CDR3 plus reference TRBV28 and TRBJ2-2, the full variable domain is DVKVTQSSRYLVKRTGEKVFLECVQDMDHENMFWYRQDPGLGLRLIYFSYDVKMKEKGDIPEGYSVSREKKERFSLILESASTNQTSMYLCASSLGGGYTGELFFGEGSRLTVL.

This clonotype was recorded at least ten times. This chain links TRBV5-1 with TRBJ2-5, with 11 bases aligning to TRBD2. The V and J ends lost 3 bases and 2 bases, in that order; junction bases with no gene match: 3. The CDR3 has 15 residues. The germline V gene has CDR1 SGHRS and CDR2 YFSETQ. The DNA of the CDR3 is TGCGCCAGCAGCTCCGGGACTAGCGGACAAGAGACCCAGTACTTC. Translated: CASSSGTSGQETQYF.